Each of the 28 T cell receptor beta chains below was sequenced from the same sample in a study of blood T cell repertoires in COVID-19. Sequencing was performed with immunoSEQ multiplex PCR; in TCRdb, only in-frame clones are kept and a portion is missing. The sample includes more than 250,000 clones, 65% to 90% of them seen just once. The source material was peripheral blood. These receptors originate from a man between 50 and 59 years old with active or convalescent COVID-19.

V and J are TRBV10-3 and TRBJ1-3, with 9 bases identical to TRBD1. J was trimmed by 2 bases and V by 2 bases; bases with no gene match: 10. The CDR3 consists of 18 residues. Germline V gene lookup returns CDR1 ENHRY and CDR2 SYGVKD. CDR3 residues: CAISESLPGQGPGNTIYF. In nucleotides, the CDR3 is TGTGCCATCAGTGAGAGTTTACCGGGACAGGGACCTGGAAACACCATATATTTT.

V is TRBV6-5 and J is TRBJ2-7; weak D call: TRBD2 (6 bases). V lost 5 bases to trimming and J lost 6 bases, with 14 bases between them. Germline-derived CDR1 and CDR2 are MNHEY and SVGAGI. The CDR3 is 13 amino acids. The chain's CDR3 is CASSMKVEGEQYF. The CDR3 bases are TGTGCCAGCAGTATGAAGGTGGAGGGCGAGCAGTACTTC.

The rearrangement uses TRBV6-5 and TRBJ1-4; D gene ambiguous. Germline V lookup: CDR1 MNHEY, CDR2 SVGAGI. This CDR3 spans 13 amino acids. V lost 2 bases and J 6 bases, leaving 7 bases between the germline ends. CDR3 residues: CASSYRQDEKLFF. CDR3 sequence (DNA): TGTGCCAGCAGTTACCGGCAGGATGAAAAACTGTTTTTT.

The chain carries TRBV11-2 and TRBJ1-5, with D maybe TRBD1 (5 bases). CDR1 SGHAT and CDR2 FQNNGV come from the germline V gene. The CDR3 contains 14 residues. V dropped 5 bases and J dropped 1 base, with 9 bases sitting between them. CDR3 coding DNA: TGTGCCAGCAGCCAAGGGGCGAGCAATCAGCCCCAGCATTTT. Amino acids: CASSQGASNQPQHF.

This clone was counted only a few times. This sequence joins TRBV6-5 and TRBJ1-2; a possible D gene is TRBD1 (5 bases). The V gene lost 7 bases and the J gene lost 1 base, with 10 bases spanning the gap. CDR1 and CDR2 (germline): MNHEY, SVGAGI. The CDR3 contains 13 residues. CDR3 in amino acids: CASTLGGNYGYTF. The CDR3 DNA reads as TGTGCCAGCACCCTGGGGGGTAACTATGGCTACACCTTC.

The chain uses TRBV9 and TRBJ2-3, with 9 bases that match TRBD1. CDR1 and CDR2 from the germline V gene are SGDLS and YYNGEE. The length of the CDR3 is 15 residues. V trimming: 3 bases; J trimming: 5 bases; junction bases outside the gene matches: 7. The CDR3 coding sequence is TGTGCCAGCAGCGGACCCGGGACAGGGAGAGATACGCAGTATTTT. Its translation: CASSGPGTGRDTQYF.

The genes are TRBV28 and TRBJ1-1, with D perhaps matching TRBD1 (6 bases). The germline V gene has CDR1 MDHEN and CDR2 SYDVKM. The CDR3 spans 14 residues. Trimming shortened V by 3 bases and J by 2 bases, and 10 bases separated the two germline ends. CDR3 DNA sequence: TGTGCCAGCAGTTTCACAGGGATTAACACTGAAGCTTTCTTT. Translating it yields CASSFTGINTEAFF.

This clone came up once. V and J are TRBV3-1 (or the pseudogene TRBV3-2) and TRBJ2-3, with 7 bases matching TRBD1. This CDR3 region has 14 residues. Germline CDR1 LGHDT, CDR2 YNNKEL (reference sequence). The V segment lost 1 base and the J segment 7 bases; nucleotides outside the gene matches: 5. The CDR3 region has the DNA TGTGCCAGCAGCCAAGGACAGGGCCTGTATACGCAGTATTTT. Translating gives CASSQGQGLYTQYF.

The rearrangement joins TRBV7-8 to TRBJ1-1; D gene ambiguous. The V and J ends lost 5 bases and 0 bases respectively, with 10 bases between them. There are 14 residues in the CDR3. Germline-derived CDR1 and CDR2 are SGHVS and FQNEAQ. The CDR3 DNA is TGTGCCAGCAGCACCACCGGGATGAACACTGAAGCTTTCTTT. The encoded protein is CASSTTGMNTEAFF.

V gene TRBV10-3 combines with J gene TRBJ2-1, with 8 bases fitting TRBD2. The CDR3 is 16 amino acids. Looked up from germline, CDR1 is ENHRY and CDR2 is SYGVKD. Losses at the gene ends were 5 bases for V and 3 bases for J; bases not matched to a gene: 9. The CDR3 region is CAISTVAGKNYNEQFF. The DNA for the CDR3 is TGTGCCATCAGTACTGTAGCGGGAAAAAACTACAATGAGCAGTTCTTC.

The V gene is TRBV5-1, the J gene TRBJ2-2; 11 bases agree with TRBD2. This CDR3 contains 14 residues. Germline CDR1 and CDR2: SGHRS and YFSETQ. V lost 4 bases to trimming and J lost 5 bases; unmatched junction nucleotides: 1. DNA for the CDR3: TGCGCCAGCAGCGTAGCGGGAGGGACCGGGGAGCTGTTTTTT. Amino acids: CASSVAGGTGELFF.

This sequence joins TRBV12-3 or TRBV12-4 and TRBJ2-5; D may be TRBD1 (6 bases). Trimming removed 6 bases from V and 6 bases from J, with 14 bases in between. This CDR3 has 13 amino acids. DNA of the CDR3: TGTGCCAGCAGCCCATCGACAGGACAGACCCAGTACTTC. Translating gives CASSPSTGQTQYF.

V gene TRBV18 combines with J gene TRBJ2-1; 8 bases are shared with TRBD2. After removal of 3 bases from V and 2 bases from J, the junction contained 6 bases not matched to a gene. This CDR3 region has 16 residues. CDR1 KGHSH and CDR2 LQKENI come from the germline V gene. The CDR3 protein is CASSPLLAETYNEQFF. The CDR3 DNA sequence: TGTGCCAGCTCACCCTTACTAGCGGAAACCTACAATGAGCAGTTCTTC. The whole variable domain, remainder taken from reference TRBV18 and TRBJ2-1, is NAGVMQNPRHLVRRRGQEARLRCSPMKGHSHVYWYRQLPEEGLKFMVYLQKENIIDESGMPKERFSAEFPKEGPSILRIQQVVRGDSAAYFCASSPLLAETYNEQFFGPGTRLTVL.

V and J are TRBV19 and TRBJ1-4; D is ambiguous. Germline-derived CDR1 and CDR2 are LNHDA and SQIVND (reference sequence). CDR3 length: 14 amino acids. V lost 10 bases to trimming and J lost 2 bases, with 14 bases between them. The CDR3 loop reads CATKMAQTNEKLFF. CDR3 DNA: TGTGCCACAAAAATGGCACAGACTAATGAAAAACTGTTTTTT.

This chain links TRBV2 with TRBJ1-4; D is uncertain. CDR1 is SNHLY and CDR2 is FYNNEI in the germline V gene. V lost 4 bases, J lost 8 bases, and 17 bases lay in between. This CDR3 has 15 residues. The CDR3 spells CASSAPDTVWEKLFF. Written as DNA, the CDR3 is TGTGCCAGCAGTGCCCCCGACACGGTCTGGGAAAAACTGTTTTTT.

This clone showed up just once. The rearrangement joins TRBV24-1 to TRBJ1-1; D remains unclear. The CDR3 runs 11 residues. V was trimmed by 9 bases and J by 1 base, leaving 5 bases between them. Germline CDR1 KGHDR, CDR2 SFDVKD. CDR3 bases: TGTGCCACCCGCGGGAACACTGAAGCTTTCTTT. This codes for CATRGNTEAFF.

The genes are TRBV5-1 and TRBJ1-6; 7 bases fit TRBD1. The germline V gene encodes CDR1 SGHRS and CDR2 YFSETQ. The CDR3 spans 14 residues. Trimming took 1 base from V and 6 from J; bases not matched to a gene: 1. The CDR3 DNA reads as TGCGCCAGCAGCTTGCAGGGGGTTAATTCACCCCTCCACTTT. Translating gives CASSLQGVNSPLHF.

The chain recombines TRBV12-2 with TRBJ1-3. TRBV12-2 is given as a pseudogene. The CDR3 has 14 amino acids. CDR3: CASRLGGVLNTIYF. As DNA, the CDR3 is TGTGCAAGTCGCTTAGGGGGGGTACTAAACACCATATATTTT.

The J gene is TRBJ1-2, the V gene TRBV2, with D unclear. The CDR3 sequence is 14 residues long. The V gene lost 3 bases and the J gene lost 3 bases, with 11 bases spanning the gap. The germline CDR1 and CDR2 sequences are SNHLY and FYNNEI. The CDR3 sequence is CASSELGADYGYTF. The CDR3 DNA reads as TGTGCCAGCAGTGAGTTAGGAGCCGACTATGGCTACACCTTC. Looking up the rest from reference TRBV2 and TRBJ1-2 gives the full variable domain: EPEVTQTPSHQVTQMGQEVILRCVPISNHLYFYWYRQILGQKVEFLVSFYNNEISEKSEIFDDQFSVERPDGSNFTLKIRSTKLEDSAMYFCASSELGADYGYTFGSGTRLTVV.

This sequence joins TRBV9 and TRBJ1-6; D gene ambiguous. The germline V gene has CDR1 SGDLS and CDR2 YYNGEE. The CDR3 totals 16 residues. Trimming pared 4 bases from V and 8 bases from J, leaving 19 bases between. CDR3 sequence: CASSLGGSQVYSPLHF. The CDR3 DNA follows: TGTGCCAGCAGCCTAGGCGGGAGCCAGGTGTATTCACCCCTCCACTTT.

CDR3 in amino acids: CASSPLAGNTGELFF. The CDR3 DNA follows: TGTGCCAGCAGCCCATTAGCGGGGAACACCGGGGAGCTGTTTTTT. The V and J genes are TRBV7-2 and TRBJ2-2; TRBD2 aligns across 7 bases. The CDR3 spans 15 residues. V was pared by 5 bases and J by 1 base, with 4 bases of the junction left unmatched. Germline-derived CDR1 and CDR2 are SGHTA and FQGNSA.

The rearrangement uses TRBV10-3 and TRBJ2-5; D call uncertain. V lost 4 bases, J lost 7 bases, and 19 bases lay in between. CDR1 ENHRY and CDR2 SYGVKD come from the germline V gene. CDR3 length: 15 residues. In DNA, the CDR3 is TGTGCCATCAGTGGTGAAGACGGCGGAATAGGGACCCAGTACTTC. Its translation: CAISGEDGGIGTQYF.

This sequence joins TRBV19 and TRBJ1-5, with 7 bases lining up with TRBD1. The V gene's germline CDR1 is LNHDA and CDR2 SQIVND (reference sequence). Trimming took 3 bases from V and 4 from J; bases not matched to a gene: 9. The CDR3 extends over 16 amino acids. CDR3 amino acids: CASSMVRQGRNQPQHF. For the CDR3, the DNA is TGTGCCAGTAGTATGGTTAGACAGGGTCGGAATCAGCCCCAGCATTTT. Variable domain in full (rest from reference TRBV19 and TRBJ1-5): DGGITQSPKYLFRKEGQNVTLSCEQNLNHDAMYWYRQDPGQGLRLIYYSQIVNDFQKGDIAEGYSVSREKKESFPLTVTSAQKNPTAFYLCASSMVRQGRNQPQHFGDGTRLSIL.

This rearrangement joins TRBV7-8 to TRBJ1-2; D is possibly TRBD1 (5 bases). The CDR3 covers 14 residues. V was trimmed by 2 bases and J by 4 bases, leaving 11 bases between them. Looked up from germline, CDR1 is SGHVS and CDR2 is FQNEAQ. CDR3 coding DNA: TGTGCCAGCAGCTTAAGAGCAGGGATCTATGGCTACACCTTC. It yields the protein CASSLRAGIYGYTF.

This chain links TRBV5-1 with TRBJ1-1, with D possibly being TRBD1 (6 bases). Trimming removed 0 bases from V and 4 bases from J, with 10 bases in between. The CDR3 spans 14 residues. The germline V gene encodes CDR1 SGHRS and CDR2 YFSETQ. The chain's CDR3 is CASSLVRGITEAFF. DNA for the CDR3: TGCGCCAGCAGCTTGGTGAGGGGGATCACTGAAGCTTTCTTT.

The chain links TRBV6-5 to TRBJ2-1; the match to TRBD2 covers 10 bases. Germline lookup yields CDR1 MNHEY and CDR2 SVGAGI. This CDR3 is 13 amino acids long. V dropped 6 bases and J dropped 7; count of bases not matched to a gene: 3. The CDR3 region is CASRAGGGNEQFF. For the CDR3, the DNA is TGTGCCAGCAGAGCGGGAGGGGGGAATGAGCAGTTCTTC.

This chain links TRBV4-2 with TRBJ1-1, with TRBD1 matching over 7 bases. From germline, CDR1 is LGHNA and CDR2 YNFKEQ. V dropped 0 bases and J dropped 3; count of bases not matched to a gene: 7. The CDR3 is made up of 16 amino acids. CDR3 loop: CASSQEPHQGDTEAFF. As DNA, the CDR3 is TGTGCCAGCAGCCAAGAGCCACACCAGGGGGACACTGAAGCTTTCTTT.

The chain carries TRBV9 and TRBJ2-1; TRBD1 aligns across 7 bases. V lost 0 bases and J lost 8; bases outside the gene matches: 11. Germline values: CDR1 SGDLS, CDR2 YYNGEE. The CDR3 is 16 residues long. CDR3 sequence: CASSVEEGHRGDEQFF. The CDR3 nucleotides are TGTGCCAGCAGCGTAGAAGAGGGACACAGGGGCGATGAGCAGTTCTTC.